Listed below are T cell receptor beta chains from one sample, sequenced in a study of cytotoxic CD8 clonotypes in ibrutinib-treated CLL. TCRdb's table, derived via immunoSEQ multiplex PCR, lists solely in-frame clones and lacks some. The table has about 140,000 clones, 75% to 85% seen once. The specimen comprised PBMCs, sampled after 36 months of ibrutinib treatment. The receptors were gathered from a human donor with chronic lymphocytic leukemia. CDR3s leave out the opening cysteine and the closing phenylalanine or tryptophan. The D gene is left open where the match is weak.

>TRBV5-1|TRBD1|TRBJ1-1
ASSERTGQNTEAF
>TRBV28|TRBD2|TRBJ2-4
ASSSAPGAGAGKNIQY
>TRBV5-1|-|TRBJ2-7
ASSLGGLADSSYEQY
>TRBV7-9|-|TRBJ1-4
ASSHSTRANEKLF
>TRBV5-4|TRBD2|TRBJ2-2
ASSNPGLANTGELF
>TRBV10-2|-|TRBJ2-2
ATEPGSNTGELF
>TRBV19|-|TRBJ2-3
ASSKPGDTQY
>TRBV30|-|TRBJ2-7
AWSLVPDHEQY
>TRBV11-2|-|TRBJ2-3
ASNARYTDTQY
>TRBV28|-|TRBJ1-2
ASMDRAFDYT
>TRBV15|-|TRBJ1-2
ATSAVGPMFT
>TRBV5-6|-|TRBJ2-7
ASSLLSPPREQY
>TRBV7-9|-|TRBJ2-7
ASSLDVSRGEQY
>TRBV11-2|-|TRBJ1-5
ASSRSWGNQPQH
>TRBV28|TRBD1|TRBJ2-7
ASSVPGTEYEQY
>TRBV7-3|TRBD1|TRBJ1-3
ASSHKDRGFRPAGNTIY
>TRBV5-4|TRBD2|TRBJ2-5
ASSLGTSGVQETQY
>TRBV5-1|TRBD2|TRBJ2-5
ASRDGTSGAETQY
>TRBV6-1|-|TRBJ2-4
ASSDLSLSSGYIQY
>TRBV7-9|TRBD1|TRBJ2-5
ASSFPSDRVVKETQY
>TRBV9|-|TRBJ2-7
ASSPPVGVYEQY
>TRBV18|TRBD1|TRBJ1-4
ASSRFTPGQGREKLF
>TRBV6-6|TRBD2|TRBJ2-7
ASRGTSGRTYEQY
>TRBV7-9|-|TRBJ2-7
ASSPAVGRGNYEQY
>TRBV19|TRBD1|TRBJ1-1
ATPDIRGTGAWEKYTEAF
>TRBV7-9|-|TRBJ2-1
ASSFSYNEQF
>TRBV5-6|TRBD1|TRBJ2-1
ASSLMDRDYNEQF
>TRBV5-1|-|TRBJ1-3
ASRRATVSGSGNTIY
>TRBV6-5|-|TRBJ1-1
ASSSRYRDTEAF
>TRBV1|-|TRBJ2-1
TSSDRDREINEQF
>TRBV28|TRBD1|TRBJ1-6
ASSLSPTGISYNSPLH
>TRBV4-1|-|TRBJ2-3
ASSQQTDTQY
>TRBV2|-|TRBJ2-3
ASSQLDVFSSTDTQY
>TRBV7-9|-|TRBJ2-7
ASSDNYEQY
>TRBV27|-|TRBJ1-5
ASSLGGAQPQH
>TRBV18|TRBD1|TRBJ2-1
ASSPNRGSYNEQF
>TRBV11-2|-|TRBJ2-2
ASSFTSGINTGELF
>TRBV6-1|-|TRBJ1-3
ASSAGAPSGNTIY
>TRBV10-1|-|TRBJ2-6
ASSDGDPSGANVLT
>TRBV4-2|-|TRBJ1-6
ASSQDRDYNSPLH
>TRBV5-1|TRBD2|TRBJ2-1
ASSLRTSAILYNEQF
>TRBV5-1|-|TRBJ2-3
ASSLMDSTDTQY
>TRBV11-1|-|TRBJ2-5
ASSRQQETQY
>TRBV28|TRBD2|TRBJ2-3
ASSLLELAETSNTQY
>TRBV5-1|TRBD1|TRBJ1-2
ASSSSSTGVYGYT
>TRBV11-2|-|TRBJ1-5
ASSLDRGGLNQPQH
>TRBV5-4|-|TRBJ2-1
ASSLTDNEQF
>TRBV27|TRBD1|TRBJ1-1
ASSPGQGALRAF
>TRBV7-9|-|TRBJ2-7
ASSRGTGVGEQY
>TRBV5-1|-|TRBJ1-1
ASKSLFEGRAF
>TRBV2|TRBD1|TRBJ1-5
ASRDRGGNQPQH
>TRBV28|TRBD1|TRBJ1-2
ASRQGQGYGYT
>TRBV4-1|-|TRBJ1-1
ASSPDVSWPEAF
>TRBV2|-|TRBJ1-2
ASSEKSWNYGYT
>TRBV7-9|-|TRBJ1-5
ASSKGRVGQPQH